A single sample gave rise to the 32 T cell receptor beta chains below, sequenced in a study of blood T cell repertoires in COVID-19. Sequencing used immunoSEQ multiplex PCR; TCRdb keeps in-frame clones, though not all of them. The sample holds roughly 160,000 clones; over 70% are singletons and the top ten take under 3.5%. Material for sequencing was peripheral blood. These receptors were obtained from a woman in her sixties with acute or convalescent COVID-19.

The chain has TRBV7-2 and TRBJ1-4; D gene unclear. Germline V gene lookup returns CDR1 SGHTA and CDR2 FQGNSA. The CDR3 length is 14 residues. The V and J ends lost 2 bases and 4 bases respectively, with 8 bases between them. Here the CDR3 reads CASSLYVLNEKLFF. Written as DNA, the CDR3 is TGTGCCAGCAGCTTATATGTTCTTAATGAAAAACTGTTTTTT.

The chain uses TRBV5-1 and TRBJ2-1, with 8 bases lining up with TRBD2. This CDR3 spans 16 amino acids. Germline values: CDR1 SGHRS, CDR2 YFSETQ. V shed 0 bases and J 4 bases; nucleotides not matched to a gene: 6. The CDR3 sequence: CASSLAVGGGYNEQFF. CDR3 nucleotides: TGCGCCAGCAGCTTGGCCGTCGGCGGGGGGTACAATGAGCAGTTCTTC.

This clone has just one count. The V call is TRBV13, the J call TRBJ1-2, with a weak D call TRBD1 (5 bases). V dropped 3 bases and J dropped 1 base, with 9 bases sitting between them. CDR1 is PRHDT and CDR2 is FYEKMQ in the germline V gene (reference sequence). The CDR3 extends over 14 amino acids. The DNA for the CDR3 is TGTGCCAGCAGCTTTGACAGCCTTAACTATGGCTACACCTTC. Protein product: CASSFDSLNYGYTF.

J is TRBJ1-2 and V is TRBV3-1 (or the pseudogene TRBV3-2); maybe TRBD1 (5 bases). This CDR3 comprises 15 residues. Germline-derived CDR1 and CDR2 are LGHDT and YNNKEL (reference sequence). V lost 4 bases to trimming and J lost 1 base, with 13 bases between them. The chain's CDR3 is CASSLGGGINYGYTF. The CDR3 nucleotides are TGTGCCAGCAGCCTGGGGGGAGGGATTAACTATGGCTACACCTTC.

This clone was seen a handful of times. This chain joins TRBV11-2 and TRBJ1-1, with D perhaps matching TRBD1 (5 bases). Germline V gene sequence: CDR1 SGHAT, CDR2 FQNNGV. The V end was cut by 7 bases, the J end by 0 bases, with 9 bases between. The CDR3 has 13 residues. The DNA of the CDR3 is TGTGCCAGCACCAGACAGTTGAACACTGAAGCTTTCTTT. It translates to CASTRQLNTEAFF.

The chain carries TRBV6-2 or TRBV6-3 and TRBJ2-2; TRBD1 aligns across 8 bases. This CDR3 region has 16 residues. Germline loops: CDR1 MNHEY, CDR2 SVGEGT. V was clipped by 0 bases and J by 9 bases; unmatched bases: 9. CDR3 nucleotides: TGTGCCAGCAGTTACTCGGGGACAGGTGGTGAATGGGAGCTGTTTTTT. This codes for CASSYSGTGGEWELFF.

This chain joins TRBV6-6 and TRBJ1-5, with 7 bases matching TRBD1. J was trimmed by 4 bases and V by 3 bases; bases with no gene match: 6. The germline CDR1 and CDR2 sequences are MNHNY and SVGAGI (reference sequence). The CDR3 runs to 15 residues. The DNA for the CDR3 is TGTGCCAGCAGTTATTTGGGGACAGATAATCAGCCCCAGCATTTT. It yields the protein CASSYLGTDNQPQHF.

This clone was counted once. V is TRBV27 and J is TRBJ2-1, with D possibly TRBD1 on 5 matching bases. Trimming cost V 7 bases and J 3 bases, with 19 bases left between them. Germline-derived CDR1 and CDR2 are MNHEY and SMNVEV (reference sequence). This CDR3 has 16 amino acids. The CDR3 here is CASNDLFQGGYNEQFF. As DNA, the CDR3 is TGTGCCAGCAACGACCTTTTCCAGGGTGGCTACAATGAGCAGTTCTTC.

This clone was seen a handful of times. The CDR3 DNA is TGCGCCAGCAGCTTGGCATCAGGGAAGAACACTGAAGCTTTCTTT. This codes for CASSLASGKNTEAFF. The V gene is TRBV5-1, the J gene TRBJ1-1; tentatively, D is TRBD1 (5 bases). Trimming left V 0 bases short and J 1 base short, with 10 bases between. The CDR3 runs to 15 residues. The germline gives CDR1 SGHRS, CDR2 YFSETQ. Using reference TRBV5-1 and TRBJ1-1 for the parts outside the CDR3, the full variable domain is KAGVTQTPRYLIKTRGQQVTLSCSPISGHRSVSWYQQTPGQGLQFLFEYFSETQRNKGNFPGRFSGRQFSNSRSEMNVSTLELGDSALYLCASSLASGKNTEAFFGQGTRLTVV.

V usage is TRBV27 and J usage is TRBJ2-7, with TRBD1 matching 9 bases. V lost 3 bases, J lost 2 bases, and 5 bases stayed unmatched. Germline V gene lookup returns CDR1 MNHEY and CDR2 SMNVEV (reference sequence). The CDR3 has 15 residues. CDR3 residues: CASSLHRGPPYEQYF. The CDR3 nucleotides read TGTGCCAGCAGTTTGCACAGGGGGCCCCCCTACGAGCAGTACTTC.

This chain links TRBV6-5 with TRBJ1-4; D gene uncertain. Looked up from germline, CDR1 is MNHEY and CDR2 is SVGAGI. The CDR3 spans 15 residues. Deletions cut 2 bases from V and 8 bases from J, with 15 bases between. The CDR3 DNA reads as TGTGCCAGCAGTTACGGTGGAGGCCCTGGCGAAAAACTGTTTTTT. Translation gives CASSYGGGPGEKLFF.

The chain carries TRBV3-1 (or the pseudogene TRBV3-2) and TRBJ2-3; 8 positions agree with TRBD2. In germline, CDR1 is LGHDT, CDR2 YNNKEL (reference sequence). J lost 0 bases, V lost 0 bases, and 5 bases had no gene match. This CDR3 is 17 amino acids long. CDR3 sequence reads: CASSQDGGLASTDTQYF. CDR3 DNA: TGTGCCAGCAGCCAAGATGGTGGACTAGCTAGCACAGATACGCAGTATTTT.

This chain links TRBV7-6 with TRBJ2-2, with 14 bases that match TRBD2. V lost 6 bases to trimming and J lost 0 bases; unmatched junction nucleotides: 6. CDR3 length equals 18 residues. From germline, CDR1 is SGHVS and CDR2 FNYEAQ. CDR3 protein: CASSGLAGGRPNTGELFF. DNA of the CDR3: TGTGCCAGCAGTGGACTAGCGGGGGGTCGACCGAACACCGGGGAGCTGTTTTTT.

V usage is TRBV19 and J usage is TRBJ1-1; D remains unclear. The germline gives CDR1 LNHDA, CDR2 SQIVND (reference sequence). CDR3 length: 13 residues. The V end was cut by 3 bases, the J end by 5 bases, with 10 bases between. CDR3 sequence (DNA): TGTGCCAGTAGTATTAGGCTCGGGACTGAAGCTTTCTTT. This codes for CASSIRLGTEAFF.

The V call is TRBV19, the J call TRBJ2-1; D possibly corresponds to TRBD2 (7 bases). This CDR3 spans 14 amino acids. The germline gives CDR1 LNHDA, CDR2 SQIVND (reference sequence). The ends were cut back, 6 bases at V and 5 bases at J, with 14 bases in the middle. CDR3 in amino acids: CASRWRGPDNEQFF. CDR3 DNA: TGTGCCAGTAGGTGGCGGGGGCCGGACAATGAGCAGTTCTTC.

This rearrangement joins TRBV27 to TRBJ1-1; D may be TRBD1 (6 bases). V gave up 0 bases and J gave up 1 base, with 18 bases separating them. CDR1 and CDR2 from the germline V gene are MNHEY and SMNVEV (reference sequence). The CDR3 has 18 amino acids. CDR3 nucleotides: TGTGCCAGCAGTTTATCGGGACACCACTTTAGGGGGAACACTGAAGCTTTCTTT. As protein: CASSLSGHHFRGNTEAFF.

This clone was seen a handful of times. DNA of the CDR3: TGTGCCAGCAGCCCCGGACTAGCGGGGGGATCTGCAGATACGCAGTATTTT. The encoded protein is CASSPGLAGGSADTQYF. The chain carries TRBV5-5 and TRBJ2-3, with 14 positions matching TRBD2. V was pared by 4 bases and J by 4 bases, with 8 bases of the junction left unmatched. The CDR3 spans 17 residues. From germline, CDR1 is SGHKS and CDR2 YYEKEE (reference sequence).

This chain connects TRBV5-1 to TRBJ2-3; D might be TRBD1 (6 bases). Germline CDR1 is SGHRS and CDR2 is YFSETQ. The germline V and J ends were trimmed by 4 bases and 2 bases, with 11 bases remaining between them. This CDR3 has 14 amino acids. CDR3 sequence (DNA): TGCGCCAGCAGCCCAACAGGGTTCACAGATACGCAGTATTTT. This codes for CASSPTGFTDTQYF. Combining the CDR3 with reference TRBV5-1 and TRBJ2-3 gives the whole variable domain KAGVTQTPRYLIKTRGQQVTLSCSPISGHRSVSWYQQTPGQGLQFLFEYFSETQRNKGNFPGRFSGRQFSNSRSEMNVSTLELGDSALYLCASSPTGFTDTQYFGPGTRLTVL.

The chain links TRBV4-1 to TRBJ1-4; D unclear. V shed 5 bases and J shed 0 bases, with 13 bases lying between them. Germline CDR1 MGHRA, CDR2 YSYEKL. The CDR3 has 16 residues. The CDR3 protein is CASSAGSRATNEKLFF. The DNA for the CDR3 is TGCGCCAGCAGCGCCGGGTCAAGAGCAACTAATGAAAAACTGTTTTTT.

The V and J genes are TRBV9 and TRBJ2-1, with 9 bases identical to TRBD1. The CDR3 is 15 residues long. Germline CDR1 and CDR2: SGDLS and YYNGEE. Germline trimming cut 3 bases from V and 6 bases from J; bases unmatched to any gene: 7. This chain's CDR3 is CASSEWGQGFNEQFF. The CDR3, as DNA: TGTGCCAGCAGCGAATGGGGACAGGGATTCAATGAGCAGTTCTTC. The full variable domain, in which reference TRBV9 and TRBJ2-1 provide the parts outside the CDR3, is DSGVTQTPKHLITATGQRVTLRCSPRSGDLSVYWYQQSLDQGLQFLIQYYNGEERAKGNILERFSAQQFPDLHSELNLSSLELGDSALYFCASSEWGQGFNEQFFGPGTRLTVL.

The rearrangement links TRBV5-6 to TRBJ2-3; 8 positions match TRBD1. V shed 4 bases, J shed 4 bases, and the junction held 11 bases outside the gene matches. CDR1 and CDR2 (germline): SGHDT, YYEEEE. The CDR3 loop spans 16 amino acids. The CDR3 DNA is TGTGCCAGCAGCGCCCCGGGGCCAGGGGGCTCAGATACGCAGTATTTT. Its translation: CASSAPGPGGSDTQYF. Based on the CDR3 plus reference TRBV5-6 and TRBJ2-3, the full variable domain is DAGVTQSPTHLIKTRGQQVTLRCSPKSGHDTVSWYQQALGQGPQFIFQYYEEEERQRGNFPDRFSGHQFPNYSSELNVNALLLGDSALYLCASSAPGPGGSDTQYFGPGTRLTVL.

This clone was counted only a few times. This chain joins TRBV2 and TRBJ2-2, with a tentative D call TRBD1 (6 bases). This CDR3 comprises 13 residues. Germline-derived CDR1 and CDR2 are SNHLY and FYNNEI. V shed 9 bases and J shed 5 bases, with 13 bases lying between them. CDR3 bases: TGTGCCAGTCGGATCCAGGGGACCGGGGAGCTGTTTTTT. Translation: CASRIQGTGELFF.

This chain connects TRBV5-1 to TRBJ1-4, with D tentatively TRBD1 (5 bases). Germline V gives CDR1 SGHRS, CDR2 YFSETQ. V lost 0 bases to trimming and J lost 4 bases, with 10 bases between them. The CDR3 sequence is 15 residues long. In DNA, the CDR3 is TGCGCCAGCAGCTTGGCAGGGCTCGATAATGAAAAACTGTTTTTT. Translated, it gives CASSLAGLDNEKLFF.

The rearrangement joins TRBV28 to TRBJ1-1, with 7 bases that match TRBD1. Germline V gene lookup returns CDR1 MDHEN and CDR2 SYDVKM. This CDR3 has 20 amino acids. With 1 base clipped from V and 5 bases from J, the junction kept 22 bases outside the gene matches. CDR3 protein: CASSLSSRGGRLGKGTEAFF. CDR3 DNA sequence: TGTGCCAGCAGTTTATCTTCCCGAGGGGGCCGATTGGGTAAGGGGACTGAAGCTTTCTTT.

The rearrangement joins TRBV6-6 to TRBJ1-4; tentative D call: TRBD1 (5 bases). V lost 2 bases to trimming and J lost 3 bases, with 10 bases between them. CDR1 is MNHNY and CDR2 is SVGAGI in the germline V gene (reference sequence). The CDR3 covers 15 residues. The CDR3: CASSYGAAANEKLFF. In DNA, the CDR3 is TGTGCCAGCAGTTACGGGGCGGCGGCTAATGAAAAACTGTTTTTT.

The CDR3 is CASLKSLGGERNTEAFF. The CDR3 DNA follows: TGTGCCAGCCTTAAAAGTCTAGGGGGCGAAAGGAACACTGAAGCTTTCTTT. The chain is built from TRBV4-2 and TRBJ1-1; 7 positions match TRBD1. Germline lookup yields CDR1 LGHNA and CDR2 YNFKEQ. Trimming at V came to 8 bases and at J to 1 base, leaving 16 bases not matched to a gene. The CDR3 loop spans 17 amino acids.

The V and J genes are TRBV3-1 (or the pseudogene TRBV3-2) and TRBJ2-7; TRBD2 might be the D (6 bases). CDR1 is LGHDT, CDR2 YNNKEL, per germline (reference sequence). V was cut by 1 base and J by 4 bases, with 14 bases left in between. There are 15 residues in the CDR3. Here the CDR3 DNA reads TGTGCCAGCAGCCAAGCGCCGGGAGAAAAATACGAGCAGTACTTC. Translating it yields CASSQAPGEKYEQYF.

The chain recombines TRBV4-2 with TRBJ2-5; 11 bases agree with TRBD2. V shed 4 bases and J 3 bases; nucleotides not matched to a gene: 4. The CDR3 is 15 residues long. In germline, CDR1 is LGHNA, CDR2 YNFKEQ. The chain's CDR3 is CASSRVSGGEETQYF. In DNA, the CDR3 is TGTGCCAGCAGCCGGGTTAGCGGGGGGGAAGAGACCCAGTACTTC.

The genes are TRBV19 and TRBJ1-3; tentative D call: TRBD1 (5 bases). V lost 3 bases to trimming and J lost 4 bases, with 10 bases between them. The CDR3 runs to 14 residues. Germline CDR1 LNHDA, CDR2 SQIVND (reference sequence). CDR3 protein: CASSIAGYGNTIYF. Written as DNA, the CDR3 is TGTGCCAGTAGTATCGCAGGGTACGGAAACACCATATATTTT. The whole variable domain, remainder taken from reference TRBV19 and TRBJ1-3, is DGGITQSPKYLFRKEGQNVTLSCEQNLNHDAMYWYRQDPGQGLRLIYYSQIVNDFQKGDIAEGYSVSREKKESFPLTVTSAQKNPTAFYLCASSIAGYGNTIYFGEGSWLTVV.

V usage is TRBV13 and J usage is TRBJ2-5; TRBD2 agrees at 11 bases. J gave up 4 bases and V 1 base, and 5 bases lay outside the gene matches. CDR3 length: 16 amino acids. CDR1 and CDR2 (germline): PRHDT, FYEKMQ (reference sequence). DNA for the CDR3: TGTGCCAGCAGCTTAGTGGCTAGCGGGGGGCGAGAGACCCAGTACTTC. Amino acid sequence: CASSLVASGGRETQYF.

The chain employs TRBV15 and TRBJ1-1, with 7 nucleotides matching TRBD1. V dropped 4 bases and J dropped 4; count of bases not matched to a gene: 6. Germline CDR1 LNHNV, CDR2 YYDKDF (reference sequence). The CDR3 has 14 residues. The CDR3 bases are TGTGCCACCAGCAAGGGGACAGTTGGCACTGAAGCTTTCTTT. Translation: CATSKGTVGTEAFF. Drawing the rest from reference TRBV15 and TRBJ1-1, the complete variable domain is DAMVIQNPRYQVTQFGKPVTLSCSQTLNHNVMYWYQQKSSQAPKLLFHYYDKDFNNEADTPDNFQSRRPNTSFCFLDIRSPGLGDTAMYLCATSKGTVGTEAFFGQGTRLTVV.

Worth noting for this clone: This may arise from a read error, as a much more abundant clone is one base away. This chain uses TRBV4-2 with TRBJ1-3, with 8 bases matching TRBD1. The CDR3 covers 14 residues. Trimming removed 5 bases from V and 4 bases from J; junction bases left unmatched: 4. Germline assignment: CDR1 LGHNA and CDR2 YNFKEQ. CDR3 region: CASSLDREGNTIYF. The CDR3 coding sequence is TGTGCCAGCAGCTTGGACAGGGAAGGAAACACCATATATTTT.